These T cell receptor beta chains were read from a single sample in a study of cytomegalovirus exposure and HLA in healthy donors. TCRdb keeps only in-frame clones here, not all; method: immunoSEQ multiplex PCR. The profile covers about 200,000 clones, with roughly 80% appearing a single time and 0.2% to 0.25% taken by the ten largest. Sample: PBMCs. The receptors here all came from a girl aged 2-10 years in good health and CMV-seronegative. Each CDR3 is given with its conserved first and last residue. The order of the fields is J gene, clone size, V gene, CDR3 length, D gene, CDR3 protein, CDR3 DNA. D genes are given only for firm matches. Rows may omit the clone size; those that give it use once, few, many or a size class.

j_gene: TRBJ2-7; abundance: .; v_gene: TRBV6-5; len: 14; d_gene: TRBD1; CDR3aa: CASSRTGTSYEQYF; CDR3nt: TGTGCCAGCAGTCGGACAGGGACGTCCTACGAGCAGTACTTC
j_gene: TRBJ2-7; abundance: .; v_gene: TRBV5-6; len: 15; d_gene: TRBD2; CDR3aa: CASSQGGLAVYEQYF; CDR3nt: TGTGCCAGCAGTCAAGGAGGACTAGCAGTTTACGAGCAGTACTTC
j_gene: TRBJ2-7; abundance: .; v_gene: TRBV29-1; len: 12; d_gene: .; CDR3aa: CSAVADSYEQYF; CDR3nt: TGCAGCGCTGTGGCTGACTCCTACGAGCAGTACTTC
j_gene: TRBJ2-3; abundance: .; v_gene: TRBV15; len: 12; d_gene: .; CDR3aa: CATSGITDTQYF; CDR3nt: TGTGCCACCAGCGGCATCACAGATACGCAGTATTTT
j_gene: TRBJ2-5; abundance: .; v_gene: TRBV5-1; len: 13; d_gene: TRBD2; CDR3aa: CASRFLAGETQYF; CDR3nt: TGCGCCAGCAGATTCCTAGCGGGAGAGACCCAGTACTTC
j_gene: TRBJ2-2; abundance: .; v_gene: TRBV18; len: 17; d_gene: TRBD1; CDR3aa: CASSPLGQGSGTGELFF; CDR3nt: TGTGCCAGCTCACCACTGGGACAGGGATCGGGCACCGGGGAGCTGTTTTTT
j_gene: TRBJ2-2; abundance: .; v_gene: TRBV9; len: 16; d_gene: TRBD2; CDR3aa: CASSVTGGLRTGELFF; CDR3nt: TGTGCCAGCAGCGTTACGGGGGGGCTGCGCACCGGGGAGCTGTTTTTT
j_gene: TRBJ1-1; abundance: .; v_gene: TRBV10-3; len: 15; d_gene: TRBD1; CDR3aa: CAISGGRGSNTEAFF; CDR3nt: TGTGCCATCAGTGGGGGCAGGGGGTCGAACACTGAAGCTTTCTTT
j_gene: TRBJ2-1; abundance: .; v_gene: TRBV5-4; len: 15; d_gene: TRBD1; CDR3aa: CASSVAGQVLGEQFF; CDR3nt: TGTGCCAGCAGCGTGGCGGGACAGGTACTCGGAGAGCAGTTCTTC
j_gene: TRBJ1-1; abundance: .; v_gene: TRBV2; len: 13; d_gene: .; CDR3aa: CAGGRTVNTEAFF; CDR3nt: TGTGCCGGAGGAAGGACGGTTAACACTGAAGCTTTCTTT
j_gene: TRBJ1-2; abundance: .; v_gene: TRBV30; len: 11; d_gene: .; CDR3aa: CAWMSGYGYTF; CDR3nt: TGTGCCTGGATGTCAGGCTATGGCTACACCTTC
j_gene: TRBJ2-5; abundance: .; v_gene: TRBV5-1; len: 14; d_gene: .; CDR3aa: CASSPAGAGETQYF; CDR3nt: TGCGCCAGCAGCCCGGCAGGGGCCGGTGAGACCCAGTACTTC
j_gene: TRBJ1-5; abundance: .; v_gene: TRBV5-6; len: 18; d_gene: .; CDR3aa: CASSLGFQATPSNQPQHF; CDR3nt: TGTGCCAGCAGCTTGGGCTTCCAGGCGACACCCAGCAATCAGCCCCAGCATTTT
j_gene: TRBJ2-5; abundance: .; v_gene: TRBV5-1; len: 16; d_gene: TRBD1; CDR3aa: CASSPLVGTGTETQYF; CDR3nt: TGCGCCAGCAGCCCCCTAGTAGGGACAGGGACGGAGACCCAGTACTTC
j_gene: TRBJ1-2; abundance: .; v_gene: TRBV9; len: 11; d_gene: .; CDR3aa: CASSLYHGYTF; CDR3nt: TGTGCCAGCAGCCTGTATCATGGCTACACCTTC
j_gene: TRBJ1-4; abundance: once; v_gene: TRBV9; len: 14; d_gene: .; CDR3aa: CASSVAAGNEKLFF; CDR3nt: TGTGCCAGCAGCGTTGCGGCGGGAAATGAAAAACTGTTTTTT
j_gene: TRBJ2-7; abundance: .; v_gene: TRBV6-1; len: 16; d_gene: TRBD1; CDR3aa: CASSEGAIRGLYEQYF; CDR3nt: TGTGCCAGCAGTGAGGGCGCGATCAGGGGGCTCTACGAGCAGTACTTC
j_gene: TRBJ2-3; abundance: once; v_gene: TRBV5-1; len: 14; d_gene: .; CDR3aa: CASRPAEVTDTQYF; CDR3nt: TGCGCCAGCAGACCAGCGGAGGTTACAGATACGCAGTATTTT
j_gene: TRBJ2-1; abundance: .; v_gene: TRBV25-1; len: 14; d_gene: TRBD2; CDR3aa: CASSHLTSDNEQFF; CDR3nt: TGTGCCAGCAGCCACCTTACTAGCGACAATGAGCAGTTCTTC
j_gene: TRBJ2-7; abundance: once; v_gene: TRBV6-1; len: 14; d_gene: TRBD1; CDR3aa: CASSALDRVYEQYF; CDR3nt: TGTGCCAGCAGTGCCCTGGACAGGGTGTACGAGCAGTACTTC
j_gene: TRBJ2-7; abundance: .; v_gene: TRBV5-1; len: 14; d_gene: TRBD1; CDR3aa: CASSLDRGSSEQYF; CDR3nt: TGCGCCAGCAGCTTGGACAGGGGGTCGAGCGAGCAGTACTTC
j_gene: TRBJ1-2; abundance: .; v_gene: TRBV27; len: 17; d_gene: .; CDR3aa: CASSVTPRTGLPYGYTF; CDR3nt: TGTGCCAGCAGCGTAACCCCACGAACAGGGCTCCCCTATGGCTACACCTTC
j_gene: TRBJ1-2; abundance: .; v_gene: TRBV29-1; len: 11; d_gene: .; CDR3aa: CSVRGGHGYTF; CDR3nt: TGCAGCGTTCGCGGGGGGCATGGCTACACCTTC
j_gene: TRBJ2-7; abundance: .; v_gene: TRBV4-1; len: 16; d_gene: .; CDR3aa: CASSQETRPGVHEQYF; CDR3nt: TGCGCCAGCAGCCAAGAAACTAGACCGGGAGTTCACGAGCAGTACTTC
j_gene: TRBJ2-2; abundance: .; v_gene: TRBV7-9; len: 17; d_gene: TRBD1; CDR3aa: CASSLLLRGPGGGELFF; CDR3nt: TGTGCCAGCAGCTTGCTACTCCGAGGCCCAGGGGGCGGGGAGCTGTTTTTT
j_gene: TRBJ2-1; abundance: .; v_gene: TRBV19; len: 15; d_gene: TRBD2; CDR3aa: CASSQPGAKRGREFF; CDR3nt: TGTGCCAGTAGTCAACCCGGGGCCAAGCGGGGTAGGGAGTTCTTC
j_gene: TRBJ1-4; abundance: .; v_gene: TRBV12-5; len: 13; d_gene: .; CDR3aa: CASGLVGGEKLFF; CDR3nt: TGTGCTAGTGGTTTGGTAGGCGGTGAAAAACTGTTTTTT
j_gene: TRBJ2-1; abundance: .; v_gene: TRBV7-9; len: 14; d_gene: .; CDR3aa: CASSPSDGSNEQFF; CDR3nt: TGTGCCAGCAGCCCGAGCGATGGAAGCAATGAGCAGTTCTTC
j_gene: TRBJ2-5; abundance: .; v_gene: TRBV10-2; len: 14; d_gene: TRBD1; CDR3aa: CASSDRGLVETQYF; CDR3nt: TGCGCCAGCAGTGACAGGGGGCTGGTGGAGACCCAGTACTTC
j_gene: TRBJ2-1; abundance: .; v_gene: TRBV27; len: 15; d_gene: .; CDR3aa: CASSPDWSSYNEQFF; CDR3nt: TGTGCCAGCAGTCCGGACTGGAGCTCCTACAATGAGCAGTTCTTC
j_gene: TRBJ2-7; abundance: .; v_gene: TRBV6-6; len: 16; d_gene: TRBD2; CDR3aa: CASSYSRLAGAYEQYF; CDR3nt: TGTGCCAGCAGTTACTCGAGACTAGCGGGAGCTTACGAGCAGTACTTC
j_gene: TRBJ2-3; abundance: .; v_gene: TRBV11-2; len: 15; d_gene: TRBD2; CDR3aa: CASSRRGGSGDTQYF; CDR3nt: TGTGCCAGCAGCCGGCGGGGCGGGAGCGGCGATACGCAGTATTTT
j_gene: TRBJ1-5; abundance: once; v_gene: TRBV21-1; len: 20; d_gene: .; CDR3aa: CASSNPQFYPQGDSNQPQHF; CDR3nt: TGTGCCAGCAGCAACCCACAATTCTACCCTCAAGGGGATAGCAATCAGCCCCAGCATTTT
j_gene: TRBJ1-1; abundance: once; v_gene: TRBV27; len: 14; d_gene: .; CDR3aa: CASSLSRANTEAFF; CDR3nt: TGTGCCAGCAGTTTAAGCAGGGCCAACACTGAAGCTTTCTTT
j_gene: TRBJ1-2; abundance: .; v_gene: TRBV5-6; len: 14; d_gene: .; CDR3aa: CASSARVGWGGYTF; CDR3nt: TGTGCCAGCAGCGCCCGAGTGGGGTGGGGCGGCTACACCTTC
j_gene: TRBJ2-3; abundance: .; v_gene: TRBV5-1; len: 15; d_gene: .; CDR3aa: CASSETGARTDTQYF; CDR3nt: TGCGCCAGCAGCGAGACCGGAGCCCGCACAGATACGCAGTATTTT
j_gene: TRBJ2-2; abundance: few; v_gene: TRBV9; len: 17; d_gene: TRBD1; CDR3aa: CASSVGYPGQGDGELFF; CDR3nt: TGTGCCAGCAGCGTAGGCTATCCGGGACAGGGGGACGGGGAGCTGTTTTTT
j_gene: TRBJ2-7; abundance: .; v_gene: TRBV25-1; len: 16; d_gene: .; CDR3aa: CASSAGPDRLPYEQYF; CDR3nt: TGTGCCAGCAGTGCCGGCCCGGACAGACTACCCTACGAGCAGTACTTC
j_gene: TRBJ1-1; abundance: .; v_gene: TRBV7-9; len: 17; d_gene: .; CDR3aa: CSSSLEHIGTLGTEAFF; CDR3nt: TGTTCCAGCAGCTTAGAACACATAGGGACATTGGGCACTGAAGCTTTCTTT
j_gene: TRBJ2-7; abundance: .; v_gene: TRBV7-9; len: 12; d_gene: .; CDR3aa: CASSSAAGEQYF; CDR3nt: TGTGCCAGCAGCTCAGCCGCAGGCGAGCAGTACTTC
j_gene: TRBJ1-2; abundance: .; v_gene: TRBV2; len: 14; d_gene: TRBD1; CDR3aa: CASSEADRVGGYTF; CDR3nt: TGTGCCAGCAGTGAAGCGGACAGGGTGGGTGGCTACACCTTC
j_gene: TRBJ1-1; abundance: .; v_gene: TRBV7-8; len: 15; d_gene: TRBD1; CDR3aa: CASSLDRGLGTEAFF; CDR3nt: TGTGCCAGCAGCTTAGATAGGGGGCTGGGCACTGAAGCTTTCTTT
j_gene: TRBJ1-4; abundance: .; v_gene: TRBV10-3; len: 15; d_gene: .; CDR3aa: CAISEGGGGNEKLFF; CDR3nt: TGTGCCATCAGTGAAGGGGGGGGAGGAAATGAAAAACTGTTTTTT
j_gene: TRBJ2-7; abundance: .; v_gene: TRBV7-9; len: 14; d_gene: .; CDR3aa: CASSLAGARYEQYF; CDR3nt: TGTGCCAGCAGCTTAGCGGGGGCCCGCTACGAGCAGTACTTC
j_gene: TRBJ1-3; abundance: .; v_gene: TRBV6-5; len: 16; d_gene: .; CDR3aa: CASSYGGGISGNTIYF; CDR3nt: TGTGCCAGCAGTTACGGAGGAGGAATCTCTGGAAACACCATATATTTT